What follows describes a single TCR beta chain. The data were taken from a study of shared clonotypes between healthy human individuals. Background on the study: Each donor contributed plates that comprised three CD4 naive, three CD4 memory, two CD8 naive and one CD8 memory.

Trimming pared 4 bases from V and 2 bases from J, leaving 15 bases between. Per germline, CDR1 LGHNA and CDR2 YSLEER. CDR3 length equals 15 residues. CD45RO-negative CD8 cells positively selected for CCR7 made up the naive population, which excluded terminally differentiated effector memory CD45RA+ cells. The table came from immunoSEQ multiplex PCR; TCRdb's copy has only in-frame clones and leaves some out. The sample yields some 1,900,000 clones, about 95% seen once. This chain links TRBV4-3 with TRBJ2-7; D may be TRBD2 (6 bases). The sample comprised naive CD8+ T cells sorted from blood. This TCR derives from a man aged 18 to 29 in good health. CDR3 protein: CASSRRGGRTYEQYF. The DNA for the CDR3 is TGCGCCAGCAGCCGCCGAGGTGGGAGGACCTACGAGCAGTACTTC.